This TCR beta chain is from a study of T cell responses to AZD1222 COVID-19 vaccine. Study-level findings and limits: The donors showed a predominance of white British ancestry and of females, with possible underestimation of clonal diversity. Distributed over spike, vaccine-associated CD4 TCRs predominated at 160-218 and 743-854. Unmutated variant regions are reportedly targeted by nearly half of spike-specific TCRs.

The sample holds one count of this clone. As yet, its antigen is unknown. Looked up from germline, CDR1 is MNHEY and CDR2 is SVGAGI. CDR3 size: 14 residues. V was pared by 6 bases and J by 1 base, with 12 bases between. Method: immunoSEQ multiplex PCR; TCRdb's copy keeps in-frame clones and lacks some. Here the sample spans about 74,000 clones, 91% being singletons. Here the sequenced sample was peripheral blood, taken 28 days after the second AZD1222 dose. V usage is TRBV6-5 and J usage is TRBJ2-5; maybe TRBD1 (5 bases). The receptor was isolated from an adult who received the AZD1222 COVID-19 vaccine. CDR3 amino acids: CASRAFQGQETQYF. CDR3 nucleotides: TGTGCCAGCAGGGCTTTTCAGGGCCAAGAGACCCAGTACTTC.